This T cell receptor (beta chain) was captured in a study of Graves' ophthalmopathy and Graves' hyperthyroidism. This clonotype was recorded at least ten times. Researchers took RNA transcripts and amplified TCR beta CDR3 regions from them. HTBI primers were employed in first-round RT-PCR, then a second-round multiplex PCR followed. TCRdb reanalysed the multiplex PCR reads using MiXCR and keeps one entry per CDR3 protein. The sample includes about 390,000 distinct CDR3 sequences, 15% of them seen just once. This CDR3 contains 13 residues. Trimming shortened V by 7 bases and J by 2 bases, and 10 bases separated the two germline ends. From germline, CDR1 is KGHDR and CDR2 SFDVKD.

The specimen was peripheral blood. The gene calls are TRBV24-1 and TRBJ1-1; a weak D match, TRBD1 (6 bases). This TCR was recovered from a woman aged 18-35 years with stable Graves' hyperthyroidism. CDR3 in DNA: TGTGCCACCAGGGGGGACACCAACACTGAAGCTTTCTTT. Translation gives CATRGDTNTEAFF.